The 26 T cell receptor beta chains given below trace back to one sample, sequenced in a study of regulatory T cells in long-lasting Graves disease. Both iRepertoire HTBI primers and Arm-PCR of CDR3 regions were used to build the TCR beta libraries. TCRdb reanalysed the multiplex PCR reads using MiXCR and keeps one entry per CDR3 protein. This table has about 370,000 distinct CDR3 sequences, 15% to 19% appearing once. Time point specified: newly diagnosed GD, antithyroid drugs for less than 3 months. The TCR library used RNA extracted from PBMCs. Sequences were derived from peripheral blood mononuclear cells (PBMCs), sampled at new diagnosis, from a patient treated with antithyroid drugs. Receptors originate from a female donor with Graves disease.

The sample holds a few counts of this clonotype. The V call is TRBV25-1, the J call TRBJ2-4; TRBD1 is a possible D gene (6 bases). In germline, CDR1 is MGHDK, CDR2 SYGVNS. V lost 4 bases to trimming and J lost 0 bases, with 13 bases between them. This CDR3 contains 16 residues. In DNA form, the CDR3 reads TGTGCCAGCAGTGTAGGGACACCTCTAGCCAAAAACATTCAGTACTTC. Translation: CASSVGTPLAKNIQYF.

This clonotype was seen many times. The gene calls are TRBV2 and TRBJ1-5; no firm D call. The V end lost 7 bases, the J end lost 4 bases, and 11 bases lay between the germline ends. The CDR3 runs 13 residues. Germline V CDR1 and CDR2: SNHLY, FYNNEI. The CDR3 DNA reads as TGTGCCAGCATGGTACGGATGAATCAGCCCCAGCATTTT. Amino acids: CASMVRMNQPQHF.

In its sample, this clonotype was seen a few times. This rearrangement joins TRBV6-1 to TRBJ1-2; TRBD1 is a possible D gene (6 bases). V lost 8 bases, J lost 6 bases, and 28 bases lay in between. The germline CDR1 and CDR2 sequences are MNHNS and SASEGT. The CDR3 contains 17 residues. The CDR3 region has the DNA TGTGCCAGCCAATACAAGGGGGTGGAATTACTCCCGGATGGCTACACCTTC. It encodes CASQYKGVELLPDGYTF.

This chain links TRBV6-2 or TRBV6-3 with TRBJ1-1; D is unclear. The CDR3 contains 15 residues. From germline, CDR1 is MNHEY and CDR2 SVGEGT. V was trimmed by 5 bases and J by 0 bases, leaving 13 bases between them. This CDR3 is CASSEAGLMNTEAFF. CDR3 DNA: TGTGCCAGCAGTGAAGCAGGACTTATGAACACTGAAGCTTTCTTT.

This clonotype has a count of ten or more. The V and J genes are TRBV20-1 and TRBJ2-7; D gene unclear. The CDR3 loop spans 16 amino acids. V dropped 0 bases and J dropped 0 bases, with 15 bases sitting between them. CDR1 and CDR2 from the germline V gene are DFQATT and SNEGSKA (reference sequence). The CDR3 coding sequence is TGCAGTGCTAGAGATCCCGCTCGATCGAGCTCCTACGAGCAGTACTTC. Translation gives CSARDPARSSSYEQYF.

The genes are TRBV20-1 and TRBJ2-7; the D gene is possibly TRBD1 (6 bases). CDR3 size: 13 residues. CDR1 is DFQATT and CDR2 is SNEGSKA in the germline V gene (reference sequence). The germline V and J ends were trimmed by 3 bases and 6 bases, with 15 bases remaining between them. CDR3 DNA sequence: TGCAGTGCTAGCGGGACATCCGGTAGCGAGCAGTACTTC. Encoded protein: CSASGTSGSEQYF.

A note on this clonotype: A read error may produce the germline difference seen at one junction end. The chain uses TRBV2 and TRBJ1-6; 7 bases are a match to TRBD1. The CDR3 covers 14 residues. The germline V gene has CDR1 SNHLY and CDR2 FYNNEI. The CDR3 reads CASRPGTVNSPLLF. CDR3 DNA: TGTGCCAGCCGCCCCGGGACAGTTAATTCACCCCTCCTCTTT. Filled out from reference TRBV2 and TRBJ1-6, the complete variable domain reads EPEVTQTPSHQVTQMGQEVILRCVPISNHLYFYWYRQILGQKVEFLVSFYNNEISEKSEIFDDQFSVERPDGSNFTLKIRSTKLEDSAMYFCASRPGTVNSPLLFGNGTRLTVT.

This clonotype came up many times. The CDR3 nucleotides read TGTGCCAGCACGTCCGGGGGGGTGGGGTACAATGAGCAGTTCTTC. This encodes CASTSGGVGYNEQFF. The chain employs TRBV28 and TRBJ2-1; 8 nucleotides agree with TRBD2. V shed 7 bases, J shed 4 bases, and the junction held 9 bases outside the gene matches. Looked up from germline, CDR1 is MDHEN and CDR2 is SYDVKM. The CDR3 is 15 residues long. Filled out from reference TRBV28 and TRBJ2-1, the complete variable domain reads DVKVTQSSRYLVKRTGEKVFLECVQDMDHENMFWYRQDPGLGLRLIYFSYDVKMKEKGDIPEGYSVSREKKERFSLILESASTNQTSMYLCASTSGGVGYNEQFFGPGTRLTVL.

This clonotype was seen many times. The gene calls are TRBV20-1 and TRBJ1-2; no firm D call. CDR1 is DFQATT, CDR2 SNEGSKA, per germline (reference sequence). V was cut by 6 bases and J by 2 bases, with 13 bases left in between. The length of the CDR3 is 13 residues. For the CDR3, the DNA is TGCAGTGCCCCAAGTAGGGAGAACTATGGCTACACCTTC. Its translation is CSAPSRENYGYTF.

This clonotype was seen just once. The chain uses TRBV4-1 and TRBJ2-1, with 7 bases that match TRBD2. After removal of 3 bases from V and 0 bases from J, the junction contained 8 bases not matched to a gene. Looked up from germline, CDR1 is MGHRA and CDR2 is YSYEKL. CDR3 length: 17 residues. This chain's CDR3 is CASSHQGRGVSYNEQFF. CDR3 bases: TGCGCCAGCAGCCACCAGGGTCGGGGGGTCTCCTACAATGAGCAGTTCTTC.

J is TRBJ2-2 and V is TRBV28, with D uncertain. The CDR3 is 14 amino acids. Germline values: CDR1 MDHEN, CDR2 SYDVKM. Trimming pared 6 bases from V and 3 bases from J, leaving 11 bases between. The chain's CDR3 is CASRPNLDTGELFF. CDR3 in DNA: TGTGCCAGCAGACCCAACCTAGACACCGGGGAGCTGTTTTTT.

This clonotype was found a few times. CDR3 DNA sequence: TGTGCCAGTAGTATGGAAGCTGAAGCTTTCTTT. This translates into CASSMEAEAFF. The chain uses TRBV19 and TRBJ1-1; no firm D call. The germline V gene encodes CDR1 LNHDA and CDR2 SQIVND (reference sequence). V shed 3 bases and J shed 6 bases, with 5 bases lying between them. This CDR3 region has 11 residues.

V usage is TRBV6-2 or TRBV6-3 and J usage is TRBJ2-2, with 10 positions matching TRBD1. CDR1 is MNHEY, CDR2 SVGEGT, per germline. The ends lost 7 bases at V and 4 bases at J; junction bases unmatched: 6. The CDR3 loop spans 15 amino acids. The CDR3 here is CASNSGTGATGELFF. The CDR3, as DNA: TGTGCCAGCAATTCCGGGACAGGGGCCACCGGGGAGCTGTTTTTT.

This clonotype was seen more than once but under ten times. V usage is TRBV19 and J usage is TRBJ2-4, with D possibly being TRBD2 (7 bases). The CDR3 is 14 amino acids. Germline loops: CDR1 LNHDA, CDR2 SQIVND (reference sequence). V was pared by 5 bases and J by 7 bases, with 15 bases between. The CDR3: CASSAQGGENIQYF. The CDR3 region has the DNA TGTGCCAGTAGTGCACAAGGGGGGGAGAACATTCAGTACTTC.

This clonotype was detected many times. V usage is TRBV7-2 and J usage is TRBJ1-2; D is unclear. CDR1 and CDR2 (germline): SGHTA, FQGNSA. The CDR3 covers 13 residues. V was trimmed by 5 bases and J by 3 bases, leaving 10 bases between them. In nucleotides, the CDR3 is TGTGCCAGCAGCAACGAGCTTGACTATGGCTACACCTTC. As protein: CASSNELDYGYTF.

The rearrangement uses TRBV7-9 and TRBJ2-7; the D is unclear. Per germline, CDR1 SEHNR and CDR2 FQNEAQ (reference sequence). The V end was cut by 4 bases, the J end by 3 bases, with 13 bases between. The CDR3 is 14 residues long. The CDR3 is CASSSSYSYYEQYF. The CDR3 coding sequence is TGTGCCAGCAGCTCTTCCTACTCTTACTACGAGCAGTACTTC.

This clonotype appeared a few times. V gene TRBV4-3 combines with J gene TRBJ2-3; no clear D. The CDR3 is 15 amino acids. The V end lost 2 bases, the J end lost 3 bases, and 12 bases lay between the germline ends. Germline V gene sequence: CDR1 LGHNA, CDR2 YSLEER. The CDR3 protein is CASSQTLDQTDTQYF. DNA of the CDR3: TGCGCCAGCAGCCAAACCCTGGACCAGACAGATACGCAGTATTTT.

This clonotype was seen many times. V is TRBV11-2 and J is TRBJ1-2; D is ambiguous. V was cut by 1 base and J by 2 bases, with 17 bases left in between. Germline V gene sequence: CDR1 SGHAT, CDR2 FQNNGV. CDR3 length: 17 amino acids. Written as DNA, the CDR3 is TGTGCCAGCAGCTTAGTCCCCCCCCTGGGCAGAAACTATGGCTACACCTTC. It encodes CASSLVPPLGRNYGYTF.

This clonotype showed up many times. The chain combines TRBV6-2 or TRBV6-3 with TRBJ2-3; D is undetermined. Germline V gene lookup returns CDR1 MNHEY and CDR2 SVGEGT. V was pared by 2 bases and J by 4 bases, with 4 bases between. The CDR3 covers 12 residues. Written as DNA, the CDR3 is TGTGCCAGCAGTTACCAGCCAGATACGCAGTATTTT. Protein sequence: CASSYQPDTQYF.

A few counts support this clonotype. The genes are TRBV5-6 and TRBJ1-4; TRBD1 matches at 7 bases. Per germline, CDR1 SGHDT and CDR2 YYEEEE. V shed 4 bases and J 0 bases; nucleotides not matched to a gene: 9. This CDR3 is 17 amino acids long. CDR3 DNA: TGTGCCAGCAGCACAATTCGGGACAGAGCAACTAATGAAAAACTGTTTTTT. Residues: CASSTIRDRATNEKLFF.

This clonotype was detected a few times. The genes are TRBV7-9 and TRBJ2-2, with 9 bases matching TRBD2. After removal of 5 bases from V and 3 bases from J, the junction contained 13 bases not matched to a gene. From germline, CDR1 is SEHNR and CDR2 FQNEAQ (reference sequence). CDR3 length: 18 residues. The DNA of the CDR3 is TGTGCCAGCAGCCCCCAGGGAACTAGCGGGCCTTACACCGGGGAGCTGTTTTTT. It specifies CASSPQGTSGPYTGELFF.

There are many counts of this clonotype. V usage is TRBV7-9 and J usage is TRBJ1-5, with 7 bases identical to TRBD1. This CDR3 has 14 amino acids. Germline CDR1 SEHNR, CDR2 FQNEAQ (reference sequence). Germline trimming cut 4 bases from V and 7 bases from J; bases unmatched to any gene: 7. The CDR3 region has the DNA TGTGCCAGCAGCTCAGGGGAGGGGGCCCAGCCCCAGCATTTT. Translation: CASSSGEGAQPQHF.

Note on this clonotype: One base separates it from a far larger clone, so it is likely a read error. This chain links TRBV7-2 with TRBJ1-1, with 7 bases that match TRBD1. Germline CDR1 is SGHTA and CDR2 is FQGNSA. Trimming took 5 bases from V and 2 from J; bases not matched to a gene: 5. This CDR3 is built from 14 residues. The CDR3 sequence: CASSPGQHNTEAFF. The CDR3 DNA reads as TGTGCCAGCAGCCCGGGACAGCATAACACTGAAGCTTTCTTT.

J is TRBJ2-2 and V is TRBV30, with D perhaps matching TRBD1 (6 bases). Per germline, CDR1 GTSNPN and CDR2 SVGIG (reference sequence). CDR3 size: 18 residues. The V and J ends lost 8 bases and 4 bases respectively, with 29 bases between them. The CDR3 DNA is TGTGCCCGGAAAGCCAGCAGGGGACAAAACACGGGCACCGGGGAGCTGTTTTTT. Its protein product is CARKASRGQNTGTGELFF.

The table lists this clonotype with many counts. The chain employs TRBV6-1 and TRBJ1-2; the match to TRBD1 covers 10 bases. V shed 7 bases and J 8 bases; nucleotides not matched to a gene: 10. CDR1 and CDR2 from the germline V gene are MNHNS and SASEGT. The CDR3 is made up of 14 amino acids. The DNA of the CDR3 is TGTGCCAGCATCCCGGGACAGGGGATCACCGGCTACACCTTC. This encodes CASIPGQGITGYTF.

This clonotype was recorded many times. The chain links TRBV9 to TRBJ2-3; TRBD2 matches at 7 bases. Trimming removed 2 bases from V and 0 bases from J; junction bases left unmatched: 6. This CDR3 has 16 amino acids. The V gene's germline CDR1 is SGDLS and CDR2 YYNGEE. The CDR3 DNA reads as TGTGCCAGCAGCGTTGGGGGGGGGGATAGCACAGATACGCAGTATTTT. Residues: CASSVGGGDSTDTQYF.